Listed below are T cell receptor beta chains from one sample, sequenced in a study of T cell responses to AZD1222 COVID-19 vaccine. Assay used: immunoSEQ multiplex PCR; TCRdb lists only in-frame clones, some missing. The table shows more than 150,000 clones, with approximately 90% occurring only once. The specimen was peripheral blood, collected on day 0 of AZD1222 vaccination. The receptors stem from an adult in good health. The CDR3 runs from the conserved cysteine through the conserved F or W. A D gene is named only where the DNA matches it firmly. Clone sizes are given selectively: once, few, many, or a class where the clone is expanded.

V gene: TRBV9; clone size: .; D gene: .; J gene: TRBJ1-2; CDR3 DNA: TGTGCCAGCAGCGTATCAGGGAAGTATGGCTACACCTTC; CDR3 protein: CASSVSGKYGYTF
V gene: TRBV7-3; clone size: .; D gene: TRBD2; J gene: TRBJ2-3; CDR3 DNA: TGTGCCAGCAGCATTAGCGGGAGTACAGATACGCAGTATTTT; CDR3 protein: CASSISGSTDTQYF
V gene: TRBV4-3; clone size: once; D gene: TRBD2; J gene: TRBJ2-3; CDR3 DNA: TGCGCCAGCAGCCTCCGCCCGGGACTAGCGGACACAGATACGCAGTATTTT; CDR3 protein: CASSLRPGLADTDTQYF
V gene: TRBV10-2; clone size: .; D gene: .; J gene: TRBJ2-3; CDR3 DNA: TGCGCCAGCCAAGCGGGCAGGGGACAAGATACGCAGTATTTT; CDR3 protein: CASQAGRGQDTQYF
V gene: TRBV7-2; clone size: .; D gene: .; J gene: TRBJ2-3; CDR3 DNA: TGTGCCAGCAGCTTAGGCCTTAGGGCGCGGAGGGAGGAAGATACGCAGTATTTT; CDR3 protein: CASSLGLRARREEDTQYF
V gene: TRBV5-6; clone size: .; D gene: TRBD1; J gene: TRBJ1-2; CDR3 DNA: TGTGCCAGCAGCCGTCCGGGACAGTTGGATAACACCTTC; CDR3 protein: CASSRPGQLDNTF
V gene: TRBV9; clone size: .; D gene: .; J gene: TRBJ1-1; CDR3 DNA: TGTGCCAGCAGCGTCTCGGGGGATGGGAACACTGAAGCTTTCTTT; CDR3 protein: CASSVSGDGNTEAFF
V gene: TRBV11-3; clone size: .; D gene: .; J gene: TRBJ2-3; CDR3 DNA: TGTGCCAGCAGCGCCCTGGGAGATACGCAGTATTTT; CDR3 protein: CASSALGDTQYF
V gene: TRBV2; clone size: .; D gene: .; J gene: TRBJ2-2; CDR3 DNA: TGTGCCAGCAAAGGGGGAAAAGGTACCGGGGAGCTGTTTTTT; CDR3 protein: CASKGGKGTGELFF
V gene: TRBV6-5; clone size: .; D gene: .; J gene: TRBJ1-2; CDR3 DNA: TGTGCCAGCAGTACGGGCGGACGAGGTGGCTACACCTTC; CDR3 protein: CASSTGGRGGYTF
V gene: TRBV11-2; clone size: .; D gene: TRBD1; J gene: TRBJ1-1; CDR3 DNA: TGTGCCAGCAGCCGGGACAGGTCCCCCACTGAAGCTTTCTTT; CDR3 protein: CASSRDRSPTEAFF
V gene: TRBV6-4; clone size: .; D gene: .; J gene: TRBJ2-1; CDR3 DNA: TGTGCCAGCAGTGACTCCCCTAGCGACTACAATGAGCAGTTCTTC; CDR3 protein: CASSDSPSDYNEQFF
V gene: TRBV10-3; clone size: .; D gene: TRBD1; J gene: TRBJ2-5; CDR3 DNA: TGTGCCATCAGTGAGAGAACAGGGGGCGCGGTGGAGACCCAGTACTTC; CDR3 protein: CAISERTGGAVETQYF
V gene: TRBV11-2; clone size: .; D gene: TRBD2; J gene: TRBJ2-2; CDR3 DNA: TGTGCCAGCAGCTCCCCGTTTGGGCGGGAGGCGGTCACCGGGGAGCTGTTTTTT; CDR3 protein: CASSSPFGREAVTGELFF
V gene: TRBV28; clone size: .; D gene: .; J gene: TRBJ1-5; CDR3 DNA: TGTGCCAGCAGACTCAGGGGACGGCAGCCCCAGCATTTT; CDR3 protein: CASRLRGRQPQHF
V gene: TRBV28; clone size: .; D gene: .; J gene: TRBJ2-7; CDR3 DNA: TGTGCCAGCAGTTTAGTACGGGCGGCCCGTGAGCAGTACTTC; CDR3 protein: CASSLVRAAREQYF
V gene: TRBV28; clone size: .; D gene: TRBD2; J gene: TRBJ2-7; CDR3 DNA: TGTGCCAGCAGTTTAAATGCGGGAGGAAGGGACGAGCAGTACTTC; CDR3 protein: CASSLNAGGRDEQYF
V gene: TRBV5-1; clone size: .; D gene: TRBD1; J gene: TRBJ1-1; CDR3 DNA: TGCGCCAGCAGCTTGGCCCCCGGGACAGGGTTCGCTGAAGCTTTCTTT; CDR3 protein: CASSLAPGTGFAEAFF
V gene: TRBV28; clone size: .; D gene: .; J gene: TRBJ2-4; CDR3 DNA: TGTGCCAGCAACTTTAACCCCAGGCGGGACATTCAGTACTTC; CDR3 protein: CASNFNPRRDIQYF
V gene: TRBV7-3; clone size: .; D gene: .; J gene: TRBJ2-1; CDR3 DNA: TGTGCCAGCAGCTCAACCAACAATGAGCAGTTCTTC; CDR3 protein: CASSSTNNEQFF
V gene: TRBV11-3; clone size: once; D gene: .; J gene: TRBJ2-7; CDR3 DNA: TGTGCCAGCAGCCAAACGGCTATTTCCTACGAGCAGTACTTC; CDR3 protein: CASSQTAISYEQYF
V gene: TRBV5-1; clone size: .; D gene: TRBD2; J gene: TRBJ2-3; CDR3 DNA: TGCGCCAGCAGGCTAGCGGGAGAGGGTGATACGCAGTATTTT; CDR3 protein: CASRLAGEGDTQYF
V gene: TRBV6-5; clone size: many; D gene: .; J gene: TRBJ1-5; CDR3 DNA: TGTGCCAGCAGACCCGCGGGGGGTCATCAGCCCCAGCATTTT; CDR3 protein: CASRPAGGHQPQHF
V gene: TRBV7-8; clone size: .; D gene: .; J gene: TRBJ1-2; CDR3 DNA: TGTGCCAGCAGCTCCTCGCGAGGAGACCAATGGAACTATGGCTACACCTTC; CDR3 protein: CASSSSRGDQWNYGYTF
V gene: TRBV7-2; clone size: .; D gene: .; J gene: TRBJ2-1; CDR3 DNA: TGTGCCAGCTGCTTAGCGGAGGGGCTTGAGCAGTTCTTC; CDR3 protein: CASCLAEGLEQFF
V gene: TRBV4-2; clone size: few; D gene: .; J gene: TRBJ2-7; CDR3 DNA: TGTGCCAGCAGCCAACCCTGGGGCTCCTACGAGCAGTACTTC; CDR3 protein: CASSQPWGSYEQYF
V gene: TRBV6-5; clone size: .; D gene: .; J gene: TRBJ1-4; CDR3 DNA: TGTGCCAGCAGTTACAACAGGGCTGATAATGAAAAACTGTTTTTT; CDR3 protein: CASSYNRADNEKLFF
V gene: TRBV20-1; clone size: .; D gene: .; J gene: TRBJ1-6; CDR3 DNA: TGCAGTGCTAGTGCACTCCAGAGCTCCTATAATTCACCCCTCCACTTT; CDR3 protein: CSASALQSSYNSPLHF
V gene: TRBV11-3; clone size: .; D gene: .; J gene: TRBJ2-1; CDR3 DNA: TGTGCCAGCAGCACTGCAGGGGGGTACAATGAGCAGTTCTTC; CDR3 protein: CASSTAGGYNEQFF
V gene: TRBV7-9; clone size: .; D gene: TRBD1; J gene: TRBJ2-3; CDR3 DNA: TGTGCCAGCAGCTCCCGGGACAGATCACATACGCAGTATTTT; CDR3 protein: CASSSRDRSHTQYF
V gene: TRBV11-2; clone size: .; D gene: TRBD2; J gene: TRBJ2-7; CDR3 DNA: TGTGCCAGCAGACAATCGCGAGGACTAGACGCCTACGAGCAGTATTTC; CDR3 protein: CASRQSRGLDAYEQYF
V gene: TRBV6-5; clone size: .; D gene: .; J gene: TRBJ2-7; CDR3 DNA: TGTGCCAGCAGTTCACCCGTTAGGGAGCAGTACTTC; CDR3 protein: CASSSPVREQYF
V gene: TRBV15; clone size: .; D gene: .; J gene: TRBJ1-1; CDR3 DNA: TGTGCCACCATTGCCGACCATGAAGCTTTCTTT; CDR3 protein: CATIADHEAFF
V gene: TRBV7-2; clone size: .; D gene: .; J gene: TRBJ1-4; CDR3 DNA: TGTGCCAGCAGCTCCCAGCCGACTAATGAAAAACTGTTTTTT; CDR3 protein: CASSSQPTNEKLFF
V gene: TRBV5-1; clone size: .; D gene: TRBD1; J gene: TRBJ1-4; CDR3 DNA: TGCGCCAGCAGCCAGACAGGGGATGAAACTAATGAAAAACTGTTTTTT; CDR3 protein: CASSQTGDETNEKLFF
V gene: TRBV7-2; clone size: .; D gene: .; J gene: TRBJ2-3; CDR3 DNA: TGTGCCAGCAGCATCAGTTTAGATACGCAGTATTTT; CDR3 protein: CASSISLDTQYF
V gene: TRBV1; clone size: .; D gene: .; J gene: TRBJ2-1; CDR3 DNA: TGCACCAGCAGCCAAGGACAGGGGTCCACCTACAATGAGCAGTTCTTC; CDR3 protein: CTSSQGQGSTYNEQFF
V gene: TRBV28; clone size: .; D gene: .; J gene: TRBJ2-7; CDR3 DNA: TGTGCCAGCGGAACTCGTGGGGGCGGGCGCCAATTCTCCTACGAGCAGTACTTC; CDR3 protein: CASGTRGGGRQFSYEQYF